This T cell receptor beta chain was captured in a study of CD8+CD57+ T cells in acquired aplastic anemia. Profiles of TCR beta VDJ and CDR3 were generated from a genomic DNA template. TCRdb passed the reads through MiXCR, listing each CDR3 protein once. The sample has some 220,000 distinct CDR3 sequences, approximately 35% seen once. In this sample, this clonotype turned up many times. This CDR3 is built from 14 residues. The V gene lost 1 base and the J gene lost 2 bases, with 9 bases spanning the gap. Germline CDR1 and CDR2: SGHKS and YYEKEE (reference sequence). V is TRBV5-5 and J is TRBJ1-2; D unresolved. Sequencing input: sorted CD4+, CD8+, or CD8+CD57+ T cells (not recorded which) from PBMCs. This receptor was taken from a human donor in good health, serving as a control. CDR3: CASSLSRRNYGYTF. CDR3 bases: TGTGCCAGCAGCTTGTCTCGCCGAAACTATGGCTACACCTTC.